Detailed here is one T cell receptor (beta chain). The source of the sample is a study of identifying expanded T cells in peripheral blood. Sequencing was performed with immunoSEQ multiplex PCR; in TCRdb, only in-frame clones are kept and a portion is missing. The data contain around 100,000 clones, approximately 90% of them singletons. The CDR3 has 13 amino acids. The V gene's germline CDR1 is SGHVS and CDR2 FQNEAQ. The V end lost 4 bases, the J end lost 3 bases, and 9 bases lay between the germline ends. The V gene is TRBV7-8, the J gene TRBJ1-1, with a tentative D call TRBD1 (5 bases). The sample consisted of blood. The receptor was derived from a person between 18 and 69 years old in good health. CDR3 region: CASSWVGDTEAFF. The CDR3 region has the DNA TGTGCCAGCAGCTGGGTAGGGGACACTGAAGCTTTCTTT.